The rows below give T cell receptor beta chains drawn from one sample of a study of OX40 agonist ivuxolimab in advanced cancers. TCRdb keeps only in-frame clones here, not all; method: immunoSEQ multiplex PCR. Among just under 85,000 clones listed, approximately 84% were seen once. Sequencing was performed on CD4+ or CD8+ T cells sorted from blood, taken in a trial of the OX40 agonist ivuxolimab. All receptors derive from an adult with an advanced solid tumor such as melanoma, head and neck, liver or kidney cancer. The CDR3 runs from the conserved cysteine through the conserved F or W. Each record gives: J gene, D gene, CDR3 length, V gene, clone size, CDR3 DNA, CDR3 protein. A D gene is named only where the DNA matches it firmly. Part of the rows lack a size; the others show once, few, many or a class for expanded clones.

J gene: TRBJ1-1; D gene: .; CDR3 length: 16; V gene: TRBV4-3; clone size: once; CDR3 DNA: TGCGCCAGCAGCCAAGATTTAGGTGTGGGGAACACTGAAGCTTTCTTT; CDR3 protein: CASSQDLGVGNTEAFF
J gene: TRBJ2-1; D gene: TRBD1; CDR3 length: 15; V gene: TRBV5-4; clone size: .; CDR3 DNA: TGTGCCAGCAGCAGCCGGGACAGGGGGAAGAATGAGCAGTTCTTC; CDR3 protein: CASSSRDRGKNEQFF
J gene: TRBJ2-5; D gene: .; CDR3 length: 15; V gene: TRBV6-1; clone size: once; CDR3 DNA: TGTGCCAGCCGGACGACAGGACGTTTACAAGAGACCCAGTACTTC; CDR3 protein: CASRTTGRLQETQYF
J gene: TRBJ2-2; D gene: TRBD1; CDR3 length: 14; V gene: TRBV2; clone size: .; CDR3 DNA: TGTGCCAGCAGTGACAGGGGGCGGACCGGGGAGCTGTTTTTT; CDR3 protein: CASSDRGRTGELFF
J gene: TRBJ1-1; D gene: .; CDR3 length: 13; V gene: TRBV25-1; clone size: .; CDR3 DNA: TGTGCCAGCAAATTGGGAATCAACACTGAAGCTTTCTTT; CDR3 protein: CASKLGINTEAFF
J gene: TRBJ1-5; D gene: .; CDR3 length: 16; V gene: TRBV19; clone size: .; CDR3 DNA: TGTGCCAGTAGTATCCGAGGGGGTATGAGCAATCAGCCCCAGCATTTT; CDR3 protein: CASSIRGGMSNQPQHF
J gene: TRBJ1-1; D gene: .; CDR3 length: 16; V gene: TRBV5-4; clone size: once; CDR3 DNA: TGTGCCAGCAGCTGGGGCCGAGGAGGGGAGGGCACTGAAGCTTTCTTT; CDR3 protein: CASSWGRGGEGTEAFF
J gene: TRBJ1-5; D gene: .; CDR3 length: 15; V gene: TRBV5-1; clone size: .; CDR3 DNA: TGCGCCAGCAGCTTGGAACCAGGGTTGGGGTCAGCCCAGCATTTT; CDR3 protein: CASSLEPGLGSAQHF
J gene: TRBJ1-1; D gene: .; CDR3 length: 18; V gene: TRBV4-1; clone size: .; CDR3 DNA: TGCGCCAGCAGCCAAGATAGATCACGGACGGGGCTGAACACTGAAGCTTTCTTT; CDR3 protein: CASSQDRSRTGLNTEAFF
J gene: TRBJ1-5; D gene: .; CDR3 length: 15; V gene: TRBV19; clone size: .; CDR3 DNA: TGTGCCAGTAGTTCCGAGGGAGGGGAGTTTCAGCCCCAGCATTTT; CDR3 protein: CASSSEGGEFQPQHF
J gene: TRBJ2-3; D gene: .; CDR3 length: 17; V gene: TRBV5-4; clone size: .; CDR3 DNA: TGTGCCAGCAGCTTGCTTAGGTTAGGGGGATACACAGATACGCAGTATTTT; CDR3 protein: CASSLLRLGGYTDTQYF
J gene: TRBJ2-2; D gene: TRBD1; CDR3 length: 16; V gene: TRBV18; clone size: .; CDR3 DNA: TGTGCCAGCTCACCGACGAGGACAGGAAACACCGGGGAGCTGTTTTTT; CDR3 protein: CASSPTRTGNTGELFF
J gene: TRBJ2-1; D gene: TRBD2; CDR3 length: 17; V gene: TRBV4-1; clone size: .; CDR3 DNA: TGCGCCAGCAGCCAAGTGGGGACTAGCGGGGGGGTCCTTTTGAAGTTCTTC; CDR3 protein: CASSQVGTSGGVLLKFF
J gene: TRBJ2-1; D gene: TRBD2; CDR3 length: 17; V gene: TRBV6-4; clone size: .; CDR3 DNA: TGTGCCAGCAGCAGACTAGCGGGGGGCAGCTCCTACAATGAGCAGTTCTTC; CDR3 protein: CASSRLAGGSSYNEQFF
J gene: TRBJ1-5; D gene: .; CDR3 length: 13; V gene: TRBV7-1; clone size: .; CDR3 DNA: TGTGCCAGCAGCTTCCTGGAGGGTCAGCCCCAGCATTTT; CDR3 protein: CASSFLEGQPQHF
J gene: TRBJ1-2; D gene: .; CDR3 length: 11; V gene: TRBV6-5; clone size: .; CDR3 DNA: TGTGCCAGCAGGGGCCTCGGAGGCTACACCTTC; CDR3 protein: CASRGLGGYTF
J gene: TRBJ1-1; D gene: .; CDR3 length: 15; V gene: TRBV18; clone size: .; CDR3 DNA: TGTGCCAGCTCACCCGCATCCACCGGGGGCACTGAAGCTTTCTTT; CDR3 protein: CASSPASTGGTEAFF
J gene: TRBJ1-1; D gene: TRBD1; CDR3 length: 13; V gene: TRBV6-5; clone size: .; CDR3 DNA: TGTGCCAGCAGTTACGGGACAGGGCCCGGCGTGGTCTTT; CDR3 protein: CASSYGTGPGVVF
J gene: TRBJ2-1; D gene: TRBD2; CDR3 length: 18; V gene: TRBV5-4; clone size: .; CDR3 DNA: TGTGCCAGCAGCTTGGGGGGCCTTAGCGGGGGAACCTACAATGAGCAGTTCTTC; CDR3 protein: CASSLGGLSGGTYNEQFF
J gene: TRBJ2-7; D gene: .; CDR3 length: 14; V gene: TRBV11-3; clone size: .; CDR3 DNA: TGTGCCAGCAGCCTAGGGACCGAAAACTACGAGCAGTACTTC; CDR3 protein: CASSLGTENYEQYF
J gene: TRBJ2-7; D gene: .; CDR3 length: 13; V gene: TRBV11-2; clone size: .; CDR3 DNA: TGTGCCAGCAGCTTAGACGGACTCTACGAGCAGTACTTC; CDR3 protein: CASSLDGLYEQYF
J gene: TRBJ1-1; D gene: .; CDR3 length: 15; V gene: TRBV7-2; clone size: .; CDR3 DNA: TGTGCCAGCAGCTTTACAGGAGGTATGAACACTGAAGCTTTCTTT; CDR3 protein: CASSFTGGMNTEAFF
J gene: TRBJ2-3; D gene: TRBD2; CDR3 length: 16; V gene: TRBV6-6; clone size: .; CDR3 DNA: TGTGCCAGCAGTGGCAGGACTAGCGGGGCCCTTGATACGCAGTATTTT; CDR3 protein: CASSGRTSGALDTQYF
J gene: TRBJ2-7; D gene: .; CDR3 length: 15; V gene: TRBV6-5; clone size: .; CDR3 DNA: TGTGCCAGCAGTTCCGGGCTCACAGGTTCCTACGAGCAGTACTTC; CDR3 protein: CASSSGLTGSYEQYF
J gene: TRBJ1-5; D gene: TRBD1; CDR3 length: 13; V gene: TRBV29-1; clone size: few; CDR3 DNA: TGCAGCGTGATGGGGACAGCTAATCAGCCCCAGCATTTT; CDR3 protein: CSVMGTANQPQHF
J gene: TRBJ1-2; D gene: TRBD1; CDR3 length: 16; V gene: TRBV7-2; clone size: .; CDR3 DNA: TGTGCCAGCAGTCCTCGGCCGGGACAGGGAGGTTCTGGCTACACCTTC; CDR3 protein: CASSPRPGQGGSGYTF
J gene: TRBJ1-5; D gene: .; CDR3 length: 13; V gene: TRBV11-1; clone size: few; CDR3 DNA: TGTGCCAGCAGCTTAACAGGTGGTGGGCCCCAGCATTTT; CDR3 protein: CASSLTGGGPQHF
J gene: TRBJ1-5; D gene: .; CDR3 length: 15; V gene: TRBV7-9; clone size: .; CDR3 DNA: TGTGCCAGCAGCTTAGCCACGGCAAACAATCAGCCCCAGCATTTT; CDR3 protein: CASSLATANNQPQHF
J gene: TRBJ1-5; D gene: .; CDR3 length: 12; V gene: TRBV18; clone size: .; CDR3 DNA: TGTGCCAGCTCACTGACTGAGGGGCCCCAGCATTTT; CDR3 protein: CASSLTEGPQHF
J gene: TRBJ2-1; D gene: .; CDR3 length: 14; V gene: TRBV9; clone size: .; CDR3 DNA: TGTGCCAGCAGCGTAGGTGGCAGAAAGAATGAGCAGTTCTTC; CDR3 protein: CASSVGGRKNEQFF
J gene: TRBJ1-5; D gene: TRBD1; CDR3 length: 15; V gene: TRBV7-2; clone size: .; CDR3 DNA: TGTGCCAGCAGCCCCGGGACAGGGGGCCTTCAGCCCCAGCATTTT; CDR3 protein: CASSPGTGGLQPQHF
J gene: TRBJ1-2; D gene: .; CDR3 length: 15; V gene: TRBV4-2; clone size: medium-sized; CDR3 DNA: TGTGCCAGCAGCCCTTCGTGGGGGGGTAACTATGGCTACACCTTC; CDR3 protein: CASSPSWGGNYGYTF
J gene: TRBJ1-6; D gene: TRBD1; CDR3 length: 14; V gene: TRBV7-2; clone size: .; CDR3 DNA: TGTGCCAGCAGCTGGACAGGGCGAAATTCACCCCTCCACTTT; CDR3 protein: CASSWTGRNSPLHF
J gene: TRBJ1-2; D gene: TRBD1; CDR3 length: 17; V gene: TRBV28; clone size: .; CDR3 DNA: TGTGCCAGCAGTTTATATGGGACAGGGGGATCTAGGTATGGCTACACCTTC; CDR3 protein: CASSLYGTGGSRYGYTF
J gene: TRBJ2-5; D gene: TRBD1; CDR3 length: 14; V gene: TRBV28; clone size: .; CDR3 DNA: TGTGCCAGCAGTTCCCCGACAGGGCAAGAGACCCAGTACTTC; CDR3 protein: CASSSPTGQETQYF
J gene: TRBJ1-4; D gene: TRBD1; CDR3 length: 15; V gene: TRBV2; clone size: .; CDR3 DNA: TGTGCCAGCAGTGAATTGGGGACAGAGGTGGAAAAACTGTTTTTT; CDR3 protein: CASSELGTEVEKLFF
J gene: TRBJ2-7; D gene: .; CDR3 length: 13; V gene: TRBV28; clone size: .; CDR3 DNA: TGTGCCAGCAGTTTATCGGGACCCTACGAGCAGTACTTC; CDR3 protein: CASSLSGPYEQYF
J gene: TRBJ2-1; D gene: .; CDR3 length: 16; V gene: TRBV9; clone size: few; CDR3 DNA: TGTGCCAGCAGCGTTCAGCGGAGACCCTCCTACAATGAGCAGTTCTTC; CDR3 protein: CASSVQRRPSYNEQFF
J gene: TRBJ2-3; D gene: .; CDR3 length: 15; V gene: TRBV7-3; clone size: .; CDR3 DNA: TGTGCCAGCAGCCGCTTAACGAGGAGCACAGATACGCAGTATTTT; CDR3 protein: CASSRLTRSTDTQYF
J gene: TRBJ2-2; D gene: .; CDR3 length: 15; V gene: TRBV11-3; clone size: .; CDR3 DNA: TGTGCCAGCAGCCTAGCCGGGGCCCACACCGGGGAGCTGTTTTTT; CDR3 protein: CASSLAGAHTGELFF
J gene: TRBJ2-5; D gene: .; CDR3 length: 11; V gene: TRBV6-5; clone size: .; CDR3 DNA: TGTGCCAGCAGCCTGATAGAGACCCAGTACTTC; CDR3 protein: CASSLIETQYF
J gene: TRBJ1-2; D gene: .; CDR3 length: 16; V gene: TRBV15; clone size: few; CDR3 DNA: TGTGCCACCAGCAGAGATCTGGGGGGGCCTAACTATGGCTACACCTTC; CDR3 protein: CATSRDLGGPNYGYTF